This TCR beta chain is drawn from a study of CD8 T cells in Susac syndrome. Reverse transcription of roughly 0.45 to 1 ug RNA used random hexamers. By means of immunoSEQ multiplex PCR, TCR beta CDR3 spanning 54 Vbeta and 13 Jbeta underwent amplification. TCRdb itself ran the immunoSEQ multiplex PCR reads through MiXCR, one entry per CDR3 protein. The sample carries roughly 120,000 distinct CDR3 sequences, about 96% recorded once. Input material: CD4+ T cells from PBMCs. This TCR came from a human donor in good health.

The DNA for the CDR3 is TGCAGCGTTGAAGGGGGACGACAGGGGTCCTACAATGAGCAGTTCTTC. This codes for CSVEGGRQGSYNEQFF. The V and J genes are TRBV29-1 and TRBJ2-1; 8 bases align to TRBD1. Germline assignment: CDR1 SQVTM and CDR2 ANQGSEA. The V segment lost 1 base and the J segment 1 base; nucleotides outside the gene matches: 6. CDR3 length equals 16 residues.